A selection of T cell receptor beta chains follows, all from one sample in a study of T-cell reconstitution after alpha-beta-depleted transplantation in children. TCRdb ran MiXCR on the PCR reads and lists one entry per CDR3 protein. The sample records about 470,000 distinct CDR3 sequences, approximately 42% being singletons. The sequences come from PBMCs, collected before TCRalphabeta/CD19-depleted stem cell transplant. The receptor set was obtained from a girl aged 2 to 10 with aplastic anemia, due to receive a stem cell transplant. Both conserved end residues are part of each CDR3. The D gene is left open where the match is weak. Size values are once, few and many counts, or a class for expanded clones, and some rows have none.

j_call: TRBJ2-1; v_call: TRBV6-5; clone_size: many; d_call: .; cdr3_nt: TGTGCCAGCAGTTACAGGGAGGTGGGCCCCTACAATGAGCAGTTCTTC; cdr3_aa: CASSYREVGPYNEQFF
j_call: TRBJ2-7; v_call: TRBV2; clone_size: .; d_call: TRBD2; cdr3_nt: TGTGCCAGCACCGGACTAGCGGATCCCTACGAGCAGTACTTC; cdr3_aa: CASTGLADPYEQYF
j_call: TRBJ2-7; v_call: TRBV5-6; clone_size: many; d_call: .; cdr3_nt: TGTGCCAGCAGCTTGTGGGGCAGCTACGAGCAGTACTTC; cdr3_aa: CASSLWGSYEQYF
j_call: TRBJ2-3; v_call: TRBV5-6; clone_size: many; d_call: .; cdr3_nt: TGTGCCAGCAGCCCTGCTAGCGAGACAGATACGCAGTATTTT; cdr3_aa: CASSPASETDTQYF
j_call: TRBJ1-5; v_call: TRBV19; clone_size: .; d_call: .; cdr3_nt: TGTGCCAGTAGTCGCAGGGAAGGGAACCAGCCCCAGCATTTT; cdr3_aa: CASSRREGNQPQHF
j_call: TRBJ1-1; v_call: TRBV19; clone_size: few; d_call: .; cdr3_nt: TGTGCCAGTAGTATGAGGGAAAGGGCGGGCACTGAAGCTTTCTTT; cdr3_aa: CASSMRERAGTEAFF
j_call: TRBJ2-5; v_call: TRBV28; clone_size: few; d_call: TRBD2; cdr3_nt: TGTGCCAGCGTACTAGCGGGCGTCCAAGAGACCCAGTACTTC; cdr3_aa: CASVLAGVQETQYF
j_call: TRBJ2-7; v_call: TRBV7-6; clone_size: .; d_call: .; cdr3_nt: TGTGCCAGCTCACCCGGGAGCGGAGGGGGCGACTACGAGCAGTACTTC; cdr3_aa: CASSPGSGGGDYEQYF
j_call: TRBJ2-5; v_call: TRBV4-2; clone_size: .; d_call: .; cdr3_nt: TGTGCCAGCAGCCAAGATCGATACGAGACCCAGTACTTC; cdr3_aa: CASSQDRYETQYF
j_call: TRBJ2-1; v_call: TRBV7-9; clone_size: many; d_call: TRBD2; cdr3_nt: TGTGCCAGCAGCACATCTCTAGCGGGAGAGCCCCGGGATGAGCAGTTCTTC; cdr3_aa: CASSTSLAGEPRDEQFF
j_call: TRBJ2-3; v_call: TRBV10-3; clone_size: .; d_call: .; cdr3_nt: TGTGCCACCTCGGCCCGGGGGAGCACAGATACGCAGTATTTT; cdr3_aa: CATSARGSTDTQYF
j_call: TRBJ2-7; v_call: TRBV29-1; clone_size: few; d_call: TRBD2; cdr3_nt: TGCAGCGTTAAGACTAGCGGGAGGGGTACCTACGAGCAGTACTTC; cdr3_aa: CSVKTSGRGTYEQYF
j_call: TRBJ2-3; v_call: TRBV7-7; clone_size: .; d_call: TRBD2; cdr3_nt: TGTGCCAGCAGCCGGACTAGCGGGGGATCAGATACGCAGTATTTT; cdr3_aa: CASSRTSGGSDTQYF
j_call: TRBJ1-3; v_call: TRBV4-2; clone_size: .; d_call: .; cdr3_nt: TGTGCCAGCAGCCAAGACGCCAGCTCTGGAAACACCATATATTTT; cdr3_aa: CASSQDASSGNTIYF
j_call: TRBJ2-3; v_call: TRBV20-1; clone_size: .; d_call: TRBD2; cdr3_nt: TGCAGTGCTAGGTGGGCGGGGGGGCGCACAGATACGCAGTATTTT; cdr3_aa: CSARWAGGRTDTQYF
j_call: TRBJ2-2; v_call: TRBV4-3; clone_size: many; d_call: TRBD1; cdr3_nt: TGCGCCAGCAGCCAGTACAGAGCCGGGACAGGGTCCGCCGGGGAGCTGTTTTTT; cdr3_aa: CASSQYRAGTGSAGELFF
j_call: TRBJ2-1; v_call: TRBV20-1; clone_size: .; d_call: TRBD2; cdr3_nt: TGCAGTGCTAGAGATCCAGCGGGGGCGTCCTACAATGAGCAGTTCTTC; cdr3_aa: CSARDPAGASYNEQFF
j_call: TRBJ2-1; v_call: TRBV29-1; clone_size: few; d_call: .; cdr3_nt: TGCAGCGTTGCTGGAGACTCTCCCTACAATGAGCAGTTCTTC; cdr3_aa: CSVAGDSPYNEQFF